The entry that follows covers one T cell receptor beta chain sequence. Its antigen is as yet unknown. This entry comes from a study of cytomegalovirus exposure and HLA in healthy donors. Study-level results: High specificity and sensitivity for cytomegalovirus status were reported for the classifier.

The PCR contained 60 Vbeta and 13 Jbeta primers. The assay was immunoSEQ multiplex PCR, and TCRdb's table has in-frame clones only and misses some. Of about 120,000 clones in the sample, roughly 70% were seen once. Germline values: CDR1 MNHEY, CDR2 SMNVEV (reference sequence). V shed 0 bases and J shed 3 bases, with 9 bases lying between them. This CDR3 spans 15 amino acids. The chain is built from TRBV27 and TRBJ2-1; D remains ambiguous. The TCR sequence derives from a woman in her 40s in good health and CMV-seropositive. Sample: PBMCs. The CDR3 bases are TGTGCCAGCAGTTTATCTAGCAACAACTACAATGAGCAGTTCTTC. Translation: CASSLSSNNYNEQFF.